These 22 T cell receptor beta chains were sequenced from one sample in a study of blood T cell repertoires in COVID-19. The table came from immunoSEQ multiplex PCR; TCRdb's copy has only in-frame clones and leaves some out. Found here are about 320,000 clones, approximately 90% of them singletons; the top ten hold approximately 9%. The sequenced sample consisted of PBMCs or T cells enriched from blood (not recorded which). The receptors originated from a woman younger than 35 who had recovered from COVID-19.

This clone was seen more than once but under ten times. The chain uses TRBV12-3 or TRBV12-4 and TRBJ1-1, with a weak D call TRBD1 (6 bases). The CDR3 spans 11 residues. The V gene lost 7 bases and the J gene lost 7 bases, with 10 bases spanning the gap. CDR3 nucleotides: TGTGCCAGCATCTTACAGGGTGAAGCTTTCTTT. This sequence encodes CASILQGEAFF.

The chain uses TRBV19 and TRBJ2-7; 7 nucleotides agree with TRBD1. The CDR3 is 13 residues long. The ends lost 5 bases at V and 6 bases at J; junction bases unmatched: 7. CDR1 is LNHDA, CDR2 SQIVND, per germline (reference sequence). The CDR3 spells CASSLGGRSEQYF. The CDR3 DNA follows: TGTGCCAGTAGTTTAGGGGGCCGAAGCGAGCAGTACTTC.

The V call is TRBV12-3 or TRBV12-4, the J call TRBJ2-7, with a possible D match to TRBD1 (6 bases). The CDR3 spans 12 residues. V was pared by 7 bases and J by 6 bases, with 13 bases between. CDR3 sequence reads: CASTSRGGEQYF. The CDR3 DNA reads as TGTGCCAGCACCTCAAGAGGGGGCGAGCAGTACTTC.

V and J are TRBV11-2 and TRBJ2-7; possibly TRBD2 for D (6 bases). Trimming stripped 2 bases from V and 0 bases from J, with 14 bases between. CDR1 is SGHAT and CDR2 is FQNNGV in the germline V gene. The CDR3 spans 16 residues. CDR3 DNA sequence: TGTGCCAGCAGCTTATATTTGCGGGGCGGCTCCTACGAGCAGTACTTC. Amino acid sequence: CASSLYLRGGSYEQYF.

CDR3 sequence: CASRLQGFYGYTF. The CDR3 coding sequence is TGTGCCAGCAGGTTACAGGGCTTCTATGGCTACACCTTC. The chain joins TRBV28 to TRBJ1-2; the D gene is possibly TRBD1 (6 bases). CDR1 and CDR2 from the germline V gene are MDHEN and SYDVKM. Trimming stripped 6 bases from V and 4 bases from J, with 12 bases between. CDR3 length equals 13 residues.

The CDR3 loop is CASSSTGGTYEQYF. CDR3 coding DNA: TGCGCCAGCAGCTCGACAGGGGGCACCTACGAGCAGTACTTC. The V gene is TRBV5-1, the J gene TRBJ2-7; 10 nucleotides align to TRBD1. Germline CDR1 reads SGHRS; CDR2 reads YFSETQ. The length of the CDR3 is 14 residues. Trimming cost V 3 bases and J 2 bases; bases outside gene matches: 2.

J is TRBJ1-1 and V is TRBV3-1 (or the pseudogene TRBV3-2); TRBD1 matches at 7 bases. The germline V gene encodes CDR1 LGHDT and CDR2 YNNKEL (reference sequence). With 4 bases clipped from V and 5 bases from J, the junction kept 10 bases outside the gene matches. This CDR3 has 15 residues. The CDR3 region has the DNA TGTGCCAGCAGCCCAACCCGGGTCAGGGGGACTGAAGCTTTCTTT. Translating it yields CASSPTRVRGTEAFF.

This chain uses TRBV6-5 with TRBJ1-2; 8 bases fit TRBD1. The germline gives CDR1 MNHEY, CDR2 SVGAGI. The CDR3 consists of 14 residues. V lost 7 bases, J lost 4 bases, and 8 bases stayed unmatched. The CDR3 region is CASTLTGTGYGYTF. Written as DNA, the CDR3 is TGTGCCAGCACCCTAACCGGGACAGGCTATGGCTACACCTTC.

The chain has TRBV5-4 and TRBJ2-5; a weak D match, TRBD2 (5 bases). V lost 4 bases and J lost 2, with 18 bases in between. The CDR3 is 16 residues long. Germline values: CDR1 SGHNT, CDR2 YYREEE (reference sequence). Here the CDR3 DNA reads TGTGCCAGCAGCGACGGCCCGGGGTTACAACAAGAGACCCAGTACTTC. Amino acids: CASSDGPGLQQETQYF.

The chain combines TRBV29-1 with TRBJ1-4; no firm D call. The germline V gene encodes CDR1 SQVTM and CDR2 ANQGSEA. V lost 3 bases, J lost 2 bases, and 13 bases lay in between. The CDR3 has 15 residues. For the CDR3, the DNA is TGCAGCGTTGAGCTTCGGCAGGCCACTAATGAAAAACTGTTTTTT. It encodes CSVELRQATNEKLFF.

The chain recombines TRBV5-1 with TRBJ1-1; D remains unclear. The V end lost 1 base, the J end lost 5 bases, and 12 bases lay between the germline ends. CDR3 size: 14 residues. Germline lookup yields CDR1 SGHRS and CDR2 YFSETQ. The CDR3 here is CASSLPGVGTEAFF. CDR3 sequence (DNA): TGCGCCAGCAGCTTGCCCGGGGTGGGGACTGAAGCTTTCTTT.

This chain uses TRBV28 with TRBJ2-1; tentatively, D is TRBD1 (6 bases). The length of the CDR3 is 16 residues. The V end was cut by 6 bases, the J end by 0 bases, with 15 bases between. Germline V gene sequence: CDR1 MDHEN, CDR2 SYDVKM. The CDR3 sequence is CASRTVRGRSYNEQFF. The CDR3 DNA follows: TGTGCCAGCAGGACCGTCAGGGGACGCTCCTACAATGAGCAGTTCTTC.

The chain links TRBV3-1 (or the pseudogene TRBV3-2) to TRBJ2-1; 9 nucleotides agree with TRBD2. Germline values: CDR1 LGHDT, CDR2 YNNKEL (reference sequence). Germline trimming cut 5 bases from V and 7 bases from J; bases unmatched to any gene: 9. This CDR3 region has 15 residues. The CDR3: CASSWLAGPENEQFF. DNA of the CDR3: TGTGCCAGCAGCTGGCTAGCGGGACCCGAAAATGAGCAGTTCTTC.

The chain couples TRBV6-5 to TRBJ2-1; 7 positions agree with TRBD2. Trimming at V came to 4 bases and at J to 4 bases, leaving 7 bases not matched to a gene. Germline assignment: CDR1 MNHEY and CDR2 SVGAGI. This CDR3 region has 15 residues. The CDR3 DNA reads TGTGCCAGCAGTTTTAGAGCGGGGCTTTACAATGAGCAGTTCTTC. Translation: CASSFRAGLYNEQFF.

This chain uses TRBV19 with TRBJ2-7; D is unclear. Trimming removed 4 bases from V and 3 bases from J, with 13 bases in between. Looked up from germline, CDR1 is LNHDA and CDR2 is SQIVND (reference sequence). The CDR3 runs 14 residues. CDR3 protein: CASSNYGENYEQYF. The CDR3 DNA follows: TGTGCCAGTAGTAATTATGGTGAGAACTACGAGCAGTACTTC.

The gene calls are TRBV6-2 or TRBV6-3 and TRBJ2-7; perhaps TRBD1 as D (6 bases). Germline assignment: CDR1 MNHEY and CDR2 SVGEGT. Deletions cut 6 bases from V and 2 bases from J, with 8 bases between. This CDR3 comprises 12 residues. The CDR3 reads CASSWGPYEQYF. The CDR3 DNA is TGTGCCAGCAGCTGGGGGCCCTACGAGCAGTACTTC.

The gene calls are TRBV6-2 or TRBV6-3 and TRBJ2-1; 9 bases are shared with TRBD1. This CDR3 contains 16 residues. J lost 4 bases, V lost 3 bases, and 7 bases had no gene match. Germline V gives CDR1 MNHEY, CDR2 SVGEGT. CDR3 amino acids: CASSYHRDREYNEQFF. In nucleotides, the CDR3 is TGTGCCAGCAGTTATCACCGGGACAGGGAGTACAATGAGCAGTTCTTC.

J is TRBJ2-5 and V is TRBV4-1; TRBD2 agrees at 11 bases. The CDR3 runs to 16 residues. Germline V lookup: CDR1 MGHRA, CDR2 YSYEKL. J was trimmed by 0 bases and V by 2 bases; bases with no gene match: 2. The CDR3 sequence is CASSQTSGGHQETQYF. The CDR3 DNA reads TGCGCCAGCAGCCAAACTAGCGGGGGACACCAAGAGACCCAGTACTTC.

V usage is TRBV4-1 and J usage is TRBJ1-1, with D possibly being TRBD1 (6 bases). The CDR3 covers 15 residues. V shed 2 bases and J shed 5 bases, with 15 bases lying between them. The germline V gene encodes CDR1 MGHRA and CDR2 YSYEKL. The CDR3 sequence is CASSQPGAANTEAFF. CDR3 coding DNA: TGCGCCAGCAGCCAACCAGGGGCGGCTAATACTGAAGCTTTCTTT.

The count of this clone is one. The chain carries TRBV7-7 and TRBJ2-3, with 7 positions matching TRBD1. The J segment lost 1 base and the V segment lost 1 base, leaving 2 bases of the junction unmatched. The CDR3 runs to 15 residues. Germline CDR1 is SSHAT and CDR2 is FNYEAQ (reference sequence). CDR3 amino acids: CASSLGGTGTDTQYF. CDR3 in DNA: TGTGCCAGCAGCTTAGGTGGGACAGGCACAGATACGCAGTATTTT.

The chain joins TRBV18 to TRBJ2-7, with D possibly matching TRBD1 (5 bases). The CDR3 loop spans 14 amino acids. V was shortened by 3 bases and J by 6 bases, with 15 bases between the two germline ends. The germline V gene has CDR1 KGHSH and CDR2 LQKENI. The CDR3 nucleotides are TGTGCCAGCTCACCCGTGGCAGGGTTGAGCGAGCAGTACTTC. This sequence encodes CASSPVAGLSEQYF.

This clone was detected once. The J gene is TRBJ1-4, the V gene TRBV4-3, with TRBD1 identical over 7 bases. J gave up 15 bases and V 4 bases, and 14 bases lay outside the gene matches. CDR1 is LGHNA, CDR2 YSLEER, per germline. CDR3 size: 14 residues. In DNA, the CDR3 is TGCGCCAGCAGCCCCGGGACAGCGGCCAATATAGTGTTTTTT. This codes for CASSPGTAANIVFF.